This TCR beta chain is drawn from a study of blood T cell repertoires in COVID-19. On the study more broadly: T cells, B-cell-depleted T cells, or PBMCs provided the cDNA or gDNA that served as material.

V was clipped by 5 bases and J by 4 bases; unmatched bases: 6. CDR3 size: 14 residues. The germline V gene has CDR1 LNHDA and CDR2 SQIVND (reference sequence). The participants were between about 18 and 100 years old and came from 24 US areas. Participant reports of clinical history set cohort assignment. The authors' processing: Nucleated cell counts were estimated from reference gene primer amplification. Sequencing was performed with immunoSEQ multiplex PCR; in TCRdb, only in-frame clones are kept and a portion is missing. For V, J and clone size, that table is used; D and trimming come from the DNA. The sample holds a few hundred thousand clones; 80% to 90% are singletons and the top ten take 3% to 4.5%.

The sequence was obtained from a woman aged 40 to 49 with acute COVID-19. This chain joins TRBV19 and TRBJ2-3, with 7 bases that match TRBD1. The source material was PBMCs or T cells enriched from blood (not recorded which). CDR3: CASSVDRVADTQYF. CDR3 nucleotide sequence: TGTGCCAGTAGTGTTGACAGGGTCGCAGATACGCAGTATTTT.